This T cell receptor beta chain was documented in a study of shared clonotypes between healthy human individuals. Study in general: The composition of the donors was a couple of women and a few men aged 18 to 49.

Only in-frame clones appear in the TCRdb table, and some are missing; sequencing was by immunoSEQ multiplex PCR. The table records 1.5 million to 1.9 million clones, 95% to 99% of them present only once. In the case of this clone: The antigen is unknown.

Study findings and constraints: Researchers found naive subsets generally carried larger estimated richness than memory subsets. Having only a few donors restricted how much genetic and exposure-history diversity was captured.

This CDR3 is built from 13 residues. The V end was cut by 6 bases, the J end by 2 bases, with 10 bases between. From germline, CDR1 is SGHAT and CDR2 FQNNGV. Sequenced sample: naive CD4+ T cells sorted from blood. Indicated subset: CD45RA+ positively selected. The V call is TRBV11-2, the J call TRBJ2-5; D ambiguous. The TCR sequence derives from a man aged 25 to 40 in good health. In DNA, the CDR3 is TGTGCCAGCAGGTTATTCAGACAAGAGACCCAGTACTTC. Amino acid sequence: CASRLFRQETQYF.